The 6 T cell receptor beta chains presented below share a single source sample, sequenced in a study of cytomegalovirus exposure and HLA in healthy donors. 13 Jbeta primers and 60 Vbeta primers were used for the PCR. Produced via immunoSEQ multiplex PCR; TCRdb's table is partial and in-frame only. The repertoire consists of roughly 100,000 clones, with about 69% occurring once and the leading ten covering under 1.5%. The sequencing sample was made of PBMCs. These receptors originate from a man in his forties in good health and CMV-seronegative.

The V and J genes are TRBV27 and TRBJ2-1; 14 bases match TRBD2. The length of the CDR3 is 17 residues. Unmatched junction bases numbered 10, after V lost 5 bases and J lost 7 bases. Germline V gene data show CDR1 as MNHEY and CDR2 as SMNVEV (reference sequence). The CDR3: CASSTKTSGRAVNEQFF. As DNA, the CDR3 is TGTGCCAGCAGTACCAAGACTAGCGGGAGGGCCGTAAATGAGCAGTTCTTC.

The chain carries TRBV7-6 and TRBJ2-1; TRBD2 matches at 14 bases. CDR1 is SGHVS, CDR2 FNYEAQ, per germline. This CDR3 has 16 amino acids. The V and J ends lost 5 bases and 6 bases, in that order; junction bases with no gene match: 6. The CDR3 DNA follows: TGTGCCAGCAGCCGGGGACTAGCGGGAGATCGCAATGAGCAGTTCTTC. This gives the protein CASSRGLAGDRNEQFF. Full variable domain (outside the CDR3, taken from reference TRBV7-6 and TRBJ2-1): GAGVSQSPRYKVTKRGQDVALRCDPISGHVSLYWYRQALGQGPEFLTYFNYEAQQDKSGLPNDRFSAERPEGSISTLTIQRTEQRDSAMYRCASSRGLAGDRNEQFFGPGTRLTVL.

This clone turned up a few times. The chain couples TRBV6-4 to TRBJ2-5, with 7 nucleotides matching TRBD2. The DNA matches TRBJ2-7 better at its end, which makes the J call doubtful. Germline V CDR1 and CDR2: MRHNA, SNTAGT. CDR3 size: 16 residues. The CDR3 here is CASSDSVLAGAYEQYF. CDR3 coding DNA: TGTGCCAGCAGTGACTCGGTCCTTGCGGGAGCCTACGAGCAGTACTTC.

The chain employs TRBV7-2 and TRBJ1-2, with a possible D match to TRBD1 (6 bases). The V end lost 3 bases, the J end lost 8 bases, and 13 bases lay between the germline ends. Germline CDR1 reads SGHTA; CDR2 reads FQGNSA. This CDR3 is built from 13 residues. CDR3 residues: CASSFGGAVGYTF. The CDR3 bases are TGTGCCAGCAGCTTCGGGGGGGCGGTGGGCTACACCTTC.

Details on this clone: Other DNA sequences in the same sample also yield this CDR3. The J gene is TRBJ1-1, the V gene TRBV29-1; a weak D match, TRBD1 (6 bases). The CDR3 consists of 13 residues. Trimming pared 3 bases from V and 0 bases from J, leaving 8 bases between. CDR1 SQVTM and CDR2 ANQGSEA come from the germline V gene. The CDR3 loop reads CSVEGQLNTEAFF. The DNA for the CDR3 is TGCAGCGTTGAGGGACAACTGAACACTGAAGCTTTCTTT. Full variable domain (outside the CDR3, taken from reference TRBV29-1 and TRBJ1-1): SAVISQKPSRDICQRGTSLTIQCQVDSQVTMMFWYRQQPGQSLTLIATANQGSEATYESGFVIDKFPISRPNLTFSTLTVSNMSPEDSSIYLCSVEGQLNTEAFFGQGTRLTVV.

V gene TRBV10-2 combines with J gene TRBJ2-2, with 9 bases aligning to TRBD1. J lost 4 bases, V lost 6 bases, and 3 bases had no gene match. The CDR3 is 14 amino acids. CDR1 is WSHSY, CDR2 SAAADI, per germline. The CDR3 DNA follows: TGCGCCAGCAGGGGACAGGGAAGCACCGGGGAGCTGTTTTTT. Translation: CASRGQGSTGELFF.